This is a list of T cell receptor beta chains from one sample in a study of T-cell reconstitution after alpha-beta-depleted transplantation in children. TCRdb re-analysed the PCR reads in MiXCR, keeping a single row per CDR3 protein. The data hold about 980,000 distinct CDR3 sequences, with roughly 29% observed a single time. Sequencing used PBMCs, mostly from graft donor cells, obtained 360 days after TCRalphabeta/CD19-depleted stem cell transplant. The receptors stem from a boy younger than two who had a stem cell transplant for SCID, so the T cells may come from the graft donor. Both conserved end residues are trimmed from each CDR3. A D gene is named only where the DNA matches it firmly.

D gene,J gene,V gene,CDR3 protein
TRBD1,TRBJ2-1,TRBV6-1,ASSAGQGLFNNEQF
TRBD2,TRBJ2-7,TRBV29-1,SVDGGDVYEQY
-,TRBJ2-1,TRBV13,ASSLGETTNEQF
TRBD1,TRBJ2-1,TRBV18,ASSPRQGGDNEQF
-,TRBJ2-1,TRBV7-2,ASSPGRTTGSYRRQF
TRBD2,TRBJ2-1,TRBV20-1,SAHLGLAGGEQF
TRBD1,TRBJ2-2,TRBV13,ASSLVQGARDTGELF
-,TRBJ2-1,TRBV6-5,ASSYSNSRTNRRNEQF
-,TRBJ1-5,TRBV6-5,ASSTAVFNQPQH
-,TRBJ1-5,TRBV7-6,ASSLGGIESNQPQH
-,TRBJ1-1,TRBV5-5,ASSFPSSVNTEAF
-,TRBJ2-2,TRBV2,AGREGPNTGELF
-,TRBJ2-7,TRBV6-6,ASRDRSSYEQY
TRBD2,TRBJ2-3,TRBV7-2,ASSFGAGTRSTDTQY
TRBD1,TRBJ1-1,TRBV5-1,ASSGRQGASTEAF
-,TRBJ1-2,TRBV27,ASSLSPSGGLAGYT
-,TRBJ2-3,TRBV20-1,SAGSSVYTDTQY
TRBD1,TRBJ2-3,TRBV7-8,ASSPDRVGDTQY
-,TRBJ1-1,TRBV30,AWNPRDYTEAF
-,TRBJ2-5,TRBV7-2,ASSFSLKETQY
-,TRBJ2-1,TRBV15,ATSKDRYNEQF
-,TRBJ2-1,TRBV5-1,ASSSRGENEQF
TRBD2,TRBJ2-2,TRBV9,ASSVGGGAPGELF
TRBD2,TRBJ2-2,TRBV20-1,SAPAGLNTGELF
TRBD2,TRBJ2-7,TRBV7-8,ASSGTGGTSNEQY